This T cell receptor beta chain stems from a study of shared clonotypes between healthy human individuals. Study-level information: Researchers drew samples from a couple of women and a few men aged 18 to 49.

For unsorted samples, genomic DNA was extracted from about 90 million PBMCs. The sample holds one count of this clone. In replicate PCRs of unsorted PBMC, about 300 ng DNA, 25,000 to 35,000 T cell genomes, was used. Clones were sequenced by immunoSEQ multiplex PCR, and TCRdb holds only the in-frame ones, with some missing. Of roughly 500,000 clones listed, less than 80% are singletons. The specimen was PBMCs. This clonotype was obtained from a woman aged 40 to 50 in good health. Some clones in this sample may be carry-over from other donors' samples.

The CDR3: CASSRGQGDTEAFF. Written as DNA, the CDR3 is TGTGCCAGCAGCCGGGGACAGGGGGACACTGAAGCTTTCTTT. The J gene is TRBJ1-1, the V gene TRBV11-1, with 11 bases fitting TRBD1. Germline CDR1 and CDR2: SGHAT and FQDESV (reference sequence). The length of the CDR3 is 14 residues. V lost 5 bases and J lost 3; bases outside the gene matches: 2.